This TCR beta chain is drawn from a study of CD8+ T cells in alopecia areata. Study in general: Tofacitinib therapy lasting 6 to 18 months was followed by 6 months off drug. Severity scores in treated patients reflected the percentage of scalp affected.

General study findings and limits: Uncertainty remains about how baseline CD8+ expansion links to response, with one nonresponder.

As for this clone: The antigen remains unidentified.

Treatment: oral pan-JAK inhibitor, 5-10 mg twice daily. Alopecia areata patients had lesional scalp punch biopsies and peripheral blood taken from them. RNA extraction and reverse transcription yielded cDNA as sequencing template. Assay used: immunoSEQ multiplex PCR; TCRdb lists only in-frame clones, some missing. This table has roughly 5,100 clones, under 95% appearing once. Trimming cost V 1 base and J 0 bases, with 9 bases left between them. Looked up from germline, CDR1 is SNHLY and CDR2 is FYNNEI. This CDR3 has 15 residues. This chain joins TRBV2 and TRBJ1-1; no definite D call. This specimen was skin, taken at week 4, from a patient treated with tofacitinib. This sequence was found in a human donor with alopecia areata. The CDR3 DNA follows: TGTGCCAGCAGTGAAGATGTGGGGATGAACACTGAAGCTTTCTTT. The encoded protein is CASSEDVGMNTEAFF.